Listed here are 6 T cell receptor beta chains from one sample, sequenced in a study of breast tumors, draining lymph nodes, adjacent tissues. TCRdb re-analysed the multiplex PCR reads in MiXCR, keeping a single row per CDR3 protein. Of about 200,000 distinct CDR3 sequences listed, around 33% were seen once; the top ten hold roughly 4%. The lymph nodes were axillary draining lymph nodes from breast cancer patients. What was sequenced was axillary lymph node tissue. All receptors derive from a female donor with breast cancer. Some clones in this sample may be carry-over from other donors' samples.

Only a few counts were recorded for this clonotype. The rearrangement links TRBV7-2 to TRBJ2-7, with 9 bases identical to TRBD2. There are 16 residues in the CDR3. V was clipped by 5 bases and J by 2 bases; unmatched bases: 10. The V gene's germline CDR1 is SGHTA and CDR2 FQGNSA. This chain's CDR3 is CASSGGAGGGAYEQYF. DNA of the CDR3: TGTGCCAGCAGCGGGGGGGCGGGAGGGGGGGCCTACGAGCAGTACTTC.

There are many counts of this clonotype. The CDR3 sequence: CASSEAGGHYGYTF. The CDR3 DNA reads as TGTGCCAGCAGTGAAGCGGGCGGGCACTATGGCTACACCTTC. The V gene is TRBV6-1, the J gene TRBJ1-2; D is unresolved. Between the trimmed V and J ends, which lost 0 bases and 3 bases, there was a span of 8 bases. The CDR3 has 14 residues. Germline V gene data show CDR1 as MNHNS and CDR2 as SASEGT.

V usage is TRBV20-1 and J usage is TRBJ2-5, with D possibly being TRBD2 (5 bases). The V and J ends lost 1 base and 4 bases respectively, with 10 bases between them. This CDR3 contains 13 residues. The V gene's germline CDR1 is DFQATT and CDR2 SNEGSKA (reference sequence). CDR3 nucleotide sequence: TGCAGTGCTAGAGCGCCCGAGGGAGAGACCCAGTACTTC. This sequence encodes CSARAPEGETQYF.

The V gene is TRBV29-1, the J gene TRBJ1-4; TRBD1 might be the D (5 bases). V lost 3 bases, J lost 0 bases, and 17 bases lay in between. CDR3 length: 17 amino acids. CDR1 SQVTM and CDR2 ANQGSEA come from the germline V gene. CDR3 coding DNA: TGCAGCGTTGATAGCGGGTACGGGACCACAACTAATGAAAAACTGTTTTTT. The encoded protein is CSVDSGYGTTTNEKLFF.

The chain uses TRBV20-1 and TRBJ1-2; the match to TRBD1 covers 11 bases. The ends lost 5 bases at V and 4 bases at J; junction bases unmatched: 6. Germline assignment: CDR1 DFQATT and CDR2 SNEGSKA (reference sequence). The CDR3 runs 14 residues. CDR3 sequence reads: CSALQGQGAYGYTF. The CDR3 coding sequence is TGCAGTGCTCTCCAAGGACAGGGGGCCTATGGCTACACCTTC.

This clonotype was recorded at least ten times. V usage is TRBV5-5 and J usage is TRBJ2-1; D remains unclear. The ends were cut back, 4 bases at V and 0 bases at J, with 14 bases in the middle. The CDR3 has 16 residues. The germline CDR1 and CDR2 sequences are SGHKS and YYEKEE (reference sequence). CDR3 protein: CASSATPSSSYNEQFF. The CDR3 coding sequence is TGTGCCAGCAGCGCGACTCCTTCGAGCTCCTACAATGAGCAGTTCTTC.